These T cell receptor beta chains were read from a single sample in a study of cytomegalovirus exposure and HLA in healthy donors. Method: immunoSEQ multiplex PCR; TCRdb's copy keeps in-frame clones and lacks some. This repertoire shows under 200,000 clones, approximately 81% found once; its top ten account for around 2.4%. The sequenced sample was PBMCs. The origin of the receptors is a female donor in good health and CMV-seronegative. The CDR3 runs from the conserved cysteine through the conserved F or W. Each record gives: CDR3 DNA, CDR3 protein, clone size, V gene, D gene, J gene. The D gene is left open where the match is weak. Where a row states a size, it is once, few, many or the class of an expanded clone; other rows omit it.

CDR3 DNA: TGTGCCAGCAGCTTAGGTGTCAGGGCGACAGATACGCAGTATTTT
CDR3 protein: CASSLGVRATDTQYF
clone size: .
V gene: TRBV7-9
D gene: .
J gene: TRBJ2-3

CDR3 DNA: TGTGCCAGTAGCTACTATGGCTACACCTTC
CDR3 protein: CASSYYGYTF
clone size: few
V gene: TRBV19
D gene: .
J gene: TRBJ1-2

CDR3 DNA: TGCGCCAGCAGTGGACGGACGGGACAAGGCTATGGCTACACCTTC
CDR3 protein: CASSGRTGQGYGYTF
clone size: .
V gene: TRBV10-2
D gene: .
J gene: TRBJ1-2

CDR3 DNA: TGTGCCAGCAGCTTAGCGGGACAGTCCTATGGCTACACCTTC
CDR3 protein: CASSLAGQSYGYTF
clone size: .
V gene: TRBV7-2
D gene: TRBD1
J gene: TRBJ1-2

CDR3 DNA: TGCGCCAGCAGCTTATATGGGCCCCTCAGGGAAGACTACGAGCAGTACTTC
CDR3 protein: CASSLYGPLREDYEQYF
clone size: .
V gene: TRBV5-1
D gene: .
J gene: TRBJ2-7

CDR3 DNA: TGTGCCTGGAGCCCTTATCTTACAGGGGGCACTGAAGGCTACACCTTC
CDR3 protein: CAWSPYLTGGTEGYTF
clone size: few
V gene: TRBV30
D gene: TRBD1
J gene: TRBJ1-2

CDR3 DNA: TGTGCCAGCCTGAGCGCCGACAGGGGGCAGCCCCAGCATTTT
CDR3 protein: CASLSADRGQPQHF
clone size: .
V gene: TRBV6-1
D gene: TRBD1
J gene: TRBJ1-5

CDR3 DNA: TGTGCCAGCAGTGAGAGGCGGGAGGCGCCTTACGAGCAGTACTTC
CDR3 protein: CASSERREAPYEQYF
clone size: once
V gene: TRBV27
D gene: TRBD2
J gene: TRBJ2-7

CDR3 DNA: TGTGCCAGCAGTTTACCCGGGACAGTCTCCTACAATGAGCAGTTCTTC
CDR3 protein: CASSLPGTVSYNEQFF
clone size: .
V gene: TRBV28
D gene: TRBD1
J gene: TRBJ2-1

CDR3 DNA: TGTGCCAGCAGTGTACAGGGAACCGGGGAGCTGTTTTTT
CDR3 protein: CASSVQGTGELFF
clone size: .
V gene: TRBV2
D gene: .
J gene: TRBJ2-2

CDR3 DNA: TGTGCCAGCAGCTCGGCACAGAGTAATAATTCACCCCTCCACTTT
CDR3 protein: CASSSAQSNNSPLHF
clone size: .
V gene: TRBV7-2
D gene: .
J gene: TRBJ1-6

CDR3 DNA: TGCGCCAGCAGTGTCCCGGGGGGCCGCCAGGGTGAGCAGTTCTTC
CDR3 protein: CASSVPGGRQGEQFF
clone size: once
V gene: TRBV10-2
D gene: .
J gene: TRBJ2-1

CDR3 DNA: TGTGCCAGCGGGGAGTTCTCTGGGGCCAACGTCCTGACTTTC
CDR3 protein: CASGEFSGANVLTF
clone size: .
V gene: TRBV6-5
D gene: .
J gene: TRBJ2-6

CDR3 DNA: TGTGCCAGCAGTTTAGGAGGGGCCGGCAATCAGCCCCAGCATTTT
CDR3 protein: CASSLGGAGNQPQHF
clone size: .
V gene: TRBV28
D gene: .
J gene: TRBJ1-5

CDR3 DNA: TGTGCCAGCAGGGACCTTGTGGGACAGGGCTACGAGCAGTACTTC
CDR3 protein: CASRDLVGQGYEQYF
clone size: .
V gene: TRBV28
D gene: TRBD1
J gene: TRBJ2-7

CDR3 DNA: TGTGCCAGCAGTGAAGTCTTGGCGGGTGAGCAGTTCTTC
CDR3 protein: CASSEVLAGEQFF
clone size: few
V gene: TRBV2
D gene: .
J gene: TRBJ2-1

CDR3 DNA: TGTGCCAGCAGCTTTCAGGAGAGGAGCGGGGGGGCCGGGGAGCTGTTTTTT
CDR3 protein: CASSFQERSGGAGELFF
clone size: .
V gene: TRBV7-2
D gene: TRBD2
J gene: TRBJ2-2

CDR3 DNA: TGCAGCGCATGGGACAGCCGGGGGAATGAAAAACTGTTTTTT
CDR3 protein: CSAWDSRGNEKLFF
clone size: .
V gene: TRBV29-1
D gene: TRBD1
J gene: TRBJ1-4

CDR3 DNA: TGTGCCAGTAGTATGAATAGCGGCCCAGATACGCAGTATTTT
CDR3 protein: CASSMNSGPDTQYF
clone size: .
V gene: TRBV19
D gene: .
J gene: TRBJ2-3

CDR3 DNA: TGCGCCAGCAGCCAAGAATCGGGAGATTCCTACGAGCAGTACTTC
CDR3 protein: CASSQESGDSYEQYF
clone size: .
V gene: TRBV4-3
D gene: .
J gene: TRBJ2-7

CDR3 DNA: TGTGCCAGCAGCTCAAGCGGGCCGAACACCGGGGAGCTGTTTTTT
CDR3 protein: CASSSSGPNTGELFF
clone size: few
V gene: TRBV5-4
D gene: .
J gene: TRBJ2-2

CDR3 DNA: TGTGCCAGCAGCTTACCATGGCGGGGGGAGCTGTTTTTT
CDR3 protein: CASSLPWRGELFF
clone size: few
V gene: TRBV7-9
D gene: .
J gene: TRBJ2-2

CDR3 DNA: TGTGCTAGTGGCACTAATTACGAGCAGTACTTC
CDR3 protein: CASGTNYEQYF
clone size: .
V gene: TRBV12-5
D gene: .
J gene: TRBJ2-7

CDR3 DNA: TGTGCCAGCAGTGAACAGGCGGGTTGGGGGCGAGAGACCCAGTACTTC
CDR3 protein: CASSEQAGWGRETQYF
clone size: .
V gene: TRBV6-1
D gene: .
J gene: TRBJ2-5

CDR3 DNA: TGTGCCAGTAGAACTGGACTAGCGAGTCGCTCCTACAATGAGCAGTTCTTC
CDR3 protein: CASRTGLASRSYNEQFF
clone size: .
V gene: TRBV19
D gene: TRBD2
J gene: TRBJ2-1

CDR3 DNA: TGCGCCAGCAGCTTCGCTAGCGGGTCTGATAATGAGCAGTTCTTC
CDR3 protein: CASSFASGSDNEQFF
clone size: .
V gene: TRBV5-1
D gene: TRBD2
J gene: TRBJ2-1

CDR3 DNA: TGTGCCACTCCACCCCCGGGACAGGGGCGAGGGGAGACCCAGTACTTC
CDR3 protein: CATPPPGQGRGETQYF
clone size: .
V gene: TRBV21-1
D gene: .
J gene: TRBJ2-5

CDR3 DNA: TGTGCCAGCAGCTCCAGGGGGCAAGGGGATACGCAGTATTTT
CDR3 protein: CASSSRGQGDTQYF
clone size: .
V gene: TRBV27
D gene: TRBD1
J gene: TRBJ2-3

CDR3 DNA: TGTGCCAGCAGTGGCCGGGACAGGGGGTTCTACGAGCAGTACTTC
CDR3 protein: CASSGRDRGFYEQYF
clone size: once
V gene: TRBV6-6
D gene: TRBD1
J gene: TRBJ2-7

CDR3 DNA: TGTGCCAGTCTGCGGGGCCAAAACAATGAGCAGTTCTTC
CDR3 protein: CASLRGQNNEQFF
clone size: .
V gene: TRBV11-2
D gene: .
J gene: TRBJ2-1

CDR3 DNA: TGTGCCAGCAGCCCCCGGACAGGGAGTCGGGAGACCCAGTACTTC
CDR3 protein: CASSPRTGSRETQYF
clone size: .
V gene: TRBV21-1
D gene: .
J gene: TRBJ2-5

CDR3 DNA: TGTGCCAGCAGTTTGGGACTACCTTCCTACAATGAGCAGTTCTTC
CDR3 protein: CASSLGLPSYNEQFF
clone size: once
V gene: TRBV6-5
D gene: TRBD2
J gene: TRBJ2-1

CDR3 DNA: TGCGCCAGCAGCCAAGAGCTCAGGGGATGGTATTCACCCCTCCACTTT
CDR3 protein: CASSQELRGWYSPLHF
clone size: .
V gene: TRBV4-1
D gene: .
J gene: TRBJ1-6

CDR3 DNA: TGCAGCCCAACCAGGGCCTTCGTCACTGAAGCTTTCTTT
CDR3 protein: CSPTRAFVTEAFF
clone size: .
V gene: TRBV29-1
D gene: .
J gene: TRBJ1-1

CDR3 DNA: TGCGCCAGCAGTGAGTCACTGGACAGGGTGAAGGACACTGAAGCTTTCTTT
CDR3 protein: CASSESLDRVKDTEAFF
clone size: .
V gene: TRBV10-2
D gene: TRBD1
J gene: TRBJ1-1

CDR3 DNA: TGTGCCAGCAGTTACGGAAGACAGAACTATGGCTACACCTTC
CDR3 protein: CASSYGRQNYGYTF
clone size: once
V gene: TRBV6-5
D gene: .
J gene: TRBJ1-2

CDR3 DNA: TGTGCCAGCAGTCCGGGGACAACCCAAGAGACCCAGTACTTC
CDR3 protein: CASSPGTTQETQYF
clone size: .
V gene: TRBV6-5
D gene: .
J gene: TRBJ2-5

CDR3 DNA: TGTGCCAGCAGCTCCGGGACTAGCGGGAGGAGCTCCTACAATGAGCAGTTCTTC
CDR3 protein: CASSSGTSGRSSYNEQFF
clone size: .
V gene: TRBV11-3
D gene: TRBD2
J gene: TRBJ2-1

CDR3 DNA: TGTGCCAGCAGTCCCGGGACCGCAGCTAGCGGGGAGTTCTTC
CDR3 protein: CASSPGTAASGEFF
clone size: .
V gene: TRBV28
D gene: TRBD2
J gene: TRBJ2-1

CDR3 DNA: TGTGCCAGCAGCGCCGGACAGCAACTAGATACGCAGTATTTT
CDR3 protein: CASSAGQQLDTQYF
clone size: .
V gene: TRBV9
D gene: .
J gene: TRBJ2-3

CDR3 DNA: TGCGCCAGCAGCTTGGAACAGGGGGCTTGGGAGCAGTACTTC
CDR3 protein: CASSLEQGAWEQYF
clone size: .
V gene: TRBV5-1
D gene: TRBD1
J gene: TRBJ2-7

CDR3 DNA: TGCGCCAGCAGCTTGGCGGTAGCATCCAACGAGCAGTACTTC
CDR3 protein: CASSLAVASNEQYF
clone size: .
V gene: TRBV5-1
D gene: .
J gene: TRBJ2-7

CDR3 DNA: TGTGCCAGCAGACTAGGGAGGTGGGACTACAATGAGCAGTTCTTC
CDR3 protein: CASRLGRWDYNEQFF
clone size: .
V gene: TRBV7-2
D gene: .
J gene: TRBJ2-1